The clone carrying this TCR beta chain was picked up one time. Its cognate antigen is unknown. The assay was immunoSEQ multiplex PCR, and TCRdb's table has in-frame clones only and misses some. The sample includes roughly 100,000 clones, 85% of them seen just once. The data originate from a study of radiotherapy plus CTLA-4 blockade in lung cancer. Study as a whole: For about 19% of patients, objective responses occurred, and about 30% had disease control. General study points: Expansion in blood of tumor-derived TCR clones was seen after radiotherapy plus ipilimumab.

The CDR3 spans 20 residues. Germline-derived CDR1 and CDR2 are SGHRS and YFSETQ. V gave up 0 bases and J gave up 0 bases; unmatched junction bases: 15. V usage is TRBV5-1 and J usage is TRBJ1-3; 7 bases are a match to TRBD1. Material: peripheral blood, obtained from a patient treated with radiotherapy plus ipilimumab. The clonotype originates from a human donor with non-small cell lung cancer that progressed on radiotherapy plus ipilimumab. Some clones in this sample may be carry-over from other donors' samples. The CDR3 spells CASSLGGLRQGASSGNTIYF. CDR3 DNA: TGCGCCAGCAGCTTGGGAGGACTTAGACAGGGAGCCTCCTCTGGAAACACCATATATTTT.